This entry lists 30 T cell receptor beta chains sequenced from one sample in a study of blood T cells in healthy people across ages. Next came a second PCR, run for 7 to 11 cycles, which used a sample-barcoded 5' primer along with a J-beta primer mix. TCRdb fed the 5' RACE reads into MiXCR, producing one record per CDR3 protein. The sample holds approximately 960,000 distinct CDR3 sequences, 25% to 35% seen once. Another study also made use of these data, one on T cells of mothers and their children.

Specimen: blood. The source of these receptors is a woman aged 35 to 49 in good health.

The genes are TRBV6-2 or TRBV6-3 and TRBJ1-1; 8 bases match TRBD1. This CDR3 has 16 amino acids. V was clipped by 2 bases and J by 6 bases; unmatched bases: 11. Germline CDR1 is MNHEY and CDR2 is SVGEGT. CDR3 nucleotide sequence: TGTGCCAGCAGTTACGGGTCTCCAACAGGGGGTTCTGAAGCTTTCTTT. Amino acid sequence: CASSYGSPTGGSEAFF.

The table lists this clonotype with a few counts. The chain combines TRBV28 with TRBJ1-6, with unresolved D. V dropped 3 bases and J dropped 6 bases, with 9 bases sitting between them. Germline CDR1 reads MDHEN; CDR2 reads SYDVKM. The CDR3 has 14 amino acids. The CDR3 sequence: CASSLNVANSPLHF. Here the CDR3 DNA reads TGTGCCAGCAGTTTGAACGTAGCTAATTCACCCCTCCACTTT.

This clonotype was detected ten times or more. This sequence joins TRBV4-1 and TRBJ2-7; 9 nucleotides line up with TRBD1. Trimming removed 1 base from V and 3 bases from J; junction bases left unmatched: 7. CDR1 is MGHRA, CDR2 YSYEKL, per germline. The CDR3 runs to 16 residues. This chain's CDR3 is CASSQGGQGFGYEQYF. Here the CDR3 DNA reads TGCGCCAGCAGCCAAGGGGGACAGGGATTCGGCTACGAGCAGTACTTC.

This clonotype occurred many times. V usage is TRBV20-1 and J usage is TRBJ2-7; the match to TRBD1 covers 9 bases. The CDR3 runs to 15 residues. The germline V gene encodes CDR1 DFQATT and CDR2 SNEGSKA (reference sequence). Germline trimming cut 1 base from V and 5 bases from J; bases unmatched to any gene: 9. The CDR3 here is CSARAKGDRVHEQYF. CDR3 in DNA: TGCAGTGCTAGAGCCAAGGGGGACAGGGTCCACGAGCAGTACTTC.

A few counts support this clonotype. One end of the junction is discordant with germline, which a read error may explain. The chain joins TRBV7-7 to TRBJ2-1; 10 positions agree with TRBD2. The CDR3 sequence is 17 residues long. Germline CDR1 and CDR2: SSHAT and FNYEAQ (reference sequence). CDR3 residues: CASSLAAGGPSHNEQFF. CDR3 nucleotide sequence: TGTGCTAGCAGCTTAGCAGCGGGGGGGCCCTCCCACAATGAGCAGTTCTTC.

This sequence joins TRBV10-2 and TRBJ1-6; 7 positions match TRBD1. The CDR3 is 13 amino acids. The V and J ends lost 7 bases and 11 bases, in that order; junction bases with no gene match: 8. The germline CDR1 and CDR2 sequences are WSHSY and SAAADI. The CDR3 protein is CASIDRVTAPLHF. The CDR3, as DNA: TGCGCCAGCATTGACAGGGTAACGGCACCCCTCCACTTT.

Notes on this clonotype: A read error is possible here, since a much larger clone lies one base away. This chain joins TRBV5-1 and TRBJ2-5; D call uncertain. The CDR3 has 13 residues. Germline CDR1 SGHRS, CDR2 YFSETQ. V gave up 2 bases and J gave up 11 bases, with 16 bases separating them. This CDR3 is CASSFEGYNEQYF. The CDR3 DNA sequence: TGCGCCAGCAGCTTTGAAGGGTATAATGAGCAGTACTTC.

This clonotype was observed a handful of times. The chain is built from TRBV27 and TRBJ2-2; 13 bases are a match to TRBD2. Germline CDR1 and CDR2: MNHEY and SMNVEV (reference sequence). The length of the CDR3 is 19 residues. Germline trimming cut 5 bases from V and 4 bases from J; bases unmatched to any gene: 13. CDR3 residues: CASSPRTSGGPRGTGELFF. As DNA, the CDR3 is TGTGCCAGCAGTCCCAGGACTAGCGGGGGACCTCGAGGCACCGGGGAGCTGTTTTTT.

A single count supports this clonotype. The CDR3 sequence: CASRPHKSTEAFF. As DNA, the CDR3 is TGTGCCAGCAGGCCTCACAAGAGCACTGAAGCTTTCTTT. The chain joins TRBV28 to TRBJ1-1; no clear D gene. This CDR3 spans 13 amino acids. Germline values: CDR1 MDHEN, CDR2 SYDVKM. The V and J ends lost 6 bases and 4 bases respectively, with 12 bases between them.

This rearrangement joins TRBV27 to TRBJ1-5; 9 bases are a match to TRBD1. Germline loops: CDR1 MNHEY, CDR2 SMNVEV (reference sequence). The V segment lost 0 bases and the J segment 4 bases; nucleotides outside the gene matches: 4. The CDR3 runs 16 residues. The CDR3, as DNA: TGTGCCAGCAGTTTATCGAGGACAGGGGTAAATCAGCCCCAGCATTTT. Protein sequence: CASSLSRTGVNQPQHF.

Details on this clonotype: A clone one base away is much larger, so this may be a read error. The rearrangement links TRBV9 to TRBJ1-2; weak D call: TRBD1 (5 bases). The germline CDR1 and CDR2 sequences are SGDLS and YYNGEE. CDR3 size: 15 residues. The CDR3 sequence: CASSVGQNNNYGCTF. CDR3 sequence (DNA): TGTGCCAGCAGCGTAGGACAGAACAATAACTATGGCTGCACCTTC.

This clonotype came up a few times. Compared with germline, one end of the junction differs, possibly owing to a read error. CDR3 region: CAGSYNPGQGMTYEQYF. CDR3 nucleotide sequence: TGTGCCGGCAGTTACAACCCGGGACAGGGGATGACGTACGAGCAGTACTTC. This chain links TRBV6-5 with TRBJ2-7; 10 nucleotides match TRBD1. Germline loops: CDR1 MNHEY, CDR2 SVGAGI. The CDR3 extends over 17 amino acids.

The chain combines TRBV18 with TRBJ1-5; D is unclear. The CDR3 spans 14 residues. Germline V gene sequence: CDR1 KGHSH, CDR2 LQKENI. The V gene lost 3 bases and the J gene lost 7 bases, with 13 bases spanning the gap. CDR3 coding DNA: TGTGCCAGCTCACCGGAAAGTTATAGCCAGCCCCAGCATTTT. It translates to CASSPESYSQPQHF.

This chain joins TRBV11-3 and TRBJ2-1, with 7 bases aligning to TRBD2. J gave up 1 base and V 2 bases, and 5 bases lay outside the gene matches. Germline V gives CDR1 SGHNT, CDR2 YENEEA. There are 16 residues in the CDR3. CDR3 DNA sequence: TGTGCCAGCAGCTTAACTTACGGGGGGTCCTACAATGAGCAGTTCTTC. Amino acids: CASSLTYGGSYNEQFF.

The rearrangement joins TRBV5-6 to TRBJ2-7; 7 nucleotides align to TRBD2. The CDR3 spans 15 residues. With 2 bases clipped from V and 12 bases from J, the junction kept 17 bases outside the gene matches. CDR1 is SGHDT, CDR2 YYEEEE, per germline. The CDR3: CASSLGRQGGETLYF. CDR3 in DNA: TGTGCCAGCAGCTTAGGGAGGCAGGGAGGGGAGACCCTGTACTTC.

There are a few counts of this clonotype. The chain recombines TRBV28 with TRBJ2-1, with 11 bases aligning to TRBD1. This CDR3 has 16 residues. Germline V gives CDR1 MDHEN, CDR2 SYDVKM. V dropped 3 bases and J dropped 7; count of bases not matched to a gene: 8. As DNA, the CDR3 is TGTGCCAGCAGTTTGCACTCCGGGACAGGGGGAAATGAGCAGTTCTTC. Encoded protein: CASSLHSGTGGNEQFF.

This clonotype was picked up a small number of times. A read error may account for a junction end that differs from germline. The rearrangement uses TRBV9 and TRBJ2-1, with 9 positions matching TRBD2. The CDR3 is made up of 16 amino acids. CDR1 is SGDLS, CDR2 YYNGEE, per germline. CDR3 sequence reads: CANSVVLAGPGNEQFF. In nucleotides, the CDR3 is TGTGCCAACAGCGTAGTTCTAGCGGGACCGGGGAATGAGCAGTTCTTC.

The rearrangement joins TRBV6-5 to TRBJ1-2, with TRBD1 matching 7 bases. This CDR3 contains 15 residues. From germline, CDR1 is MNHEY and CDR2 SVGAGI. The V and J ends lost 0 bases and 2 bases, in that order; junction bases with no gene match: 3. The CDR3, as DNA: TGTGCCAGCAGTTACTCGGCGACAGGGAACTATGGCTACACCTTC. This sequence encodes CASSYSATGNYGYTF.

With regard to this clonotype: A much larger clone differs by one base, so this may be a read error. The chain has TRBV6-1 and TRBJ2-4; D possibly corresponds to TRBD2 (6 bases). Between the trimmed V and J ends, which lost 1 base and 3 bases, there was a span of 16 bases. CDR1 is MNHNS and CDR2 is SASEGT in the germline V gene. The CDR3 runs 17 residues. CDR3: CASSEGGEKLVKNIQYF. As DNA, the CDR3 is TGTGCCAGCAGTGAAGGGGGGGAGAAACTAGTCAAAAACATTCAGTACTTC.

The chain carries TRBV6-6 and TRBJ2-5, with D possibly being TRBD2 (7 bases). Germline V gives CDR1 MNHNY, CDR2 SVGAGI (reference sequence). CDR3 length: 16 residues. V dropped 2 bases and J dropped 5 bases, with 18 bases sitting between them. CDR3 amino acids: CASSYDYRGAGETQYF. CDR3 coding DNA: TGTGCCAGCAGTTACGACTACCGGGGGGCGGGGGAGACCCAGTACTTC.

DNA of the CDR3: TGCAGTGCTAGAGAAACGGGGGGGTTATCAGATACGCAGTATTTT. Protein: CSARETGGLSDTQYF. The chain carries TRBV20-1 and TRBJ2-3; 8 nucleotides align to TRBD2. Germline loops: CDR1 DFQATT, CDR2 SNEGSKA (reference sequence). This CDR3 contains 15 residues. Unmatched junction bases numbered 6, after V lost 0 bases and J lost 4 bases.

The V call is TRBV5-5, the J call TRBJ1-4, with TRBD1 identical over 10 bases. V trimming: 4 bases; J trimming: 3 bases; junction bases outside the gene matches: 15. This CDR3 has 19 residues. Germline lookup yields CDR1 SGHKS and CDR2 YYEKEE (reference sequence). Here the CDR3 reads CASSPTGDRGLGANEKLFF. The CDR3 DNA follows: TGTGCCAGCAGCCCAACCGGGGACAGGGGATTAGGGGCTAATGAAAAACTGTTTTTT.

The chain couples TRBV28 to TRBJ1-1; D ambiguous. Germline V gives CDR1 MDHEN, CDR2 SYDVKM. V was clipped by 2 bases and J by 7 bases, with 11 bases between them. CDR3 length equals 13 residues. CDR3 loop: CASSLLGTDEAFF. CDR3 in DNA: TGTGCCAGCAGTTTACTCGGCACGGATGAAGCTTTCTTT.

The rearrangement uses TRBV5-1 and TRBJ1-1; a weak D match, TRBD1 (6 bases). The germline CDR1 and CDR2 sequences are SGHRS and YFSETQ. V was cut by 7 bases and J by 1 base, with 14 bases left in between. This CDR3 spans 14 amino acids. CDR3 in DNA: TGCGCCAGCTCGACCGGACAGCCGAACACTGAAGCTTTCTTT. Encoded protein: CASSTGQPNTEAFF.

CDR3 residues: CASRSGQSPQYF. The CDR3 DNA sequence: TGTGCCAGCAGATCGGGACAGTCCCCCCAGTACTTC. This chain links TRBV28 with TRBJ2-7; TRBD1 matches at 7 bases. V was clipped by 6 bases and J by 10 bases; unmatched bases: 9. Germline loops: CDR1 MDHEN, CDR2 SYDVKM. The CDR3 runs 12 residues.

Comment on this clonotype: A much larger clone differs from this one at a single base, so this may be a read error. J is TRBJ2-3 and V is TRBV28; the D is unclear. V was clipped by 5 bases and J by 1 base, with 10 bases between them. The germline V gene has CDR1 MDHEN and CDR2 SYDVKM. The CDR3 is 14 residues long. The CDR3: CASSPLGRTDTQYF. Here the CDR3 DNA reads TGTGCCAGCAGTCCACTCGGGCGCACAGATACGCAGTATTTT. The variable domain in full, completed from reference TRBV28 and TRBJ2-3, reads DVKVTQSSRYLVKRTGEKVFLECVQDMDHENMFWYRQDPGLGLRLIYFSYDVKMKEKGDIPEGYSVSREKKERFSLILESASTNQTSMYLCASSPLGRTDTQYFGPGTRLTVL.

This clonotype was seen many times. The CDR3 DNA reads as TGTGCCAGCAGCCAAGACAGGGGTGGTGAGCAGTTCTTC. It translates to CASSQDRGGEQFF. The chain is built from TRBV7-3 and TRBJ2-1; 8 nucleotides align to TRBD1. Germline V gives CDR1 SGHTA, CDR2 FQGTGA. V trimming: 5 bases; J trimming: 9 bases; junction bases outside the gene matches: 6. This CDR3 spans 13 amino acids.

This clonotype was seen many times. J is TRBJ2-5 and V is TRBV24-1; 11 bases map to TRBD1. Per the germline V gene, CDR1 is KGHDR and CDR2 is SFDVKD. This CDR3 has 15 amino acids. Germline trimming cut 4 bases from V and 3 bases from J; bases unmatched to any gene: 3. The CDR3 DNA reads TGTGCCACCAGTGACCCGGGACAGGGGGAAGAGACCCAGTACTTC. This translates into CATSDPGQGEETQYF.

The chain is built from TRBV28 and TRBJ2-5; 12 bases map to TRBD2. The J segment lost 1 base and the V segment lost 2 bases, leaving 2 bases of the junction unmatched. CDR1 MDHEN and CDR2 SYDVKM come from the germline V gene. This CDR3 comprises 16 residues. CDR3: CASSLPSGGVQETQYF. The CDR3 DNA sequence: TGTGCCAGCAGTTTACCTAGCGGGGGGGTCCAAGAGACCCAGTACTTC.

This clonotype was recorded at least ten times. CDR3 DNA sequence: TGTGCCAGCAGTACTAGCGGGGGGGCTGGTGAGCAGTTCTTC. It translates to CASSTSGGAGEQFF. J is TRBJ2-1 and V is TRBV12-3 or TRBV12-4; 13 bases fit TRBD2. J was trimmed by 9 bases and V by 5 bases; bases with no gene match: 4. CDR3 size: 14 residues.